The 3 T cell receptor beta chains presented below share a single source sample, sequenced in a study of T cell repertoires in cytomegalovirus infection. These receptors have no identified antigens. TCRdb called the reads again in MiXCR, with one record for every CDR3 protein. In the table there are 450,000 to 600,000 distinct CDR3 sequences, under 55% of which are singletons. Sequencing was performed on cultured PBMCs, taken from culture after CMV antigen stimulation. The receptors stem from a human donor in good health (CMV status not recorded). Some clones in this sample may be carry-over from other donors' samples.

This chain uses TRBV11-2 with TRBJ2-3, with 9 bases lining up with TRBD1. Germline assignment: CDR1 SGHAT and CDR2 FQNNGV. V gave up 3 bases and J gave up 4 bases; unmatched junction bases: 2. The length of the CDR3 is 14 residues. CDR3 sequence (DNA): TGTGCCAGCAGCTTCAGGACAGGGGCAGATACGCAGTATTTT. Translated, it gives CASSFRTGADTQYF.

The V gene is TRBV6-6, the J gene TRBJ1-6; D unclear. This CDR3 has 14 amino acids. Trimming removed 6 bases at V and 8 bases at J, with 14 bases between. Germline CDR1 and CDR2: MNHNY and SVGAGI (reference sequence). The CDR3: CASSRRDPDSPLHF. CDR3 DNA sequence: TGTGCCAGCAGCAGACGGGATCCTGATTCACCCCTCCACTTT.

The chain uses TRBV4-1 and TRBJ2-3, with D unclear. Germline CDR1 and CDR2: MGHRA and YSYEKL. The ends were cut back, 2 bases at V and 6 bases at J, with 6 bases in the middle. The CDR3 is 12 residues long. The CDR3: CASSQSEDTQYF. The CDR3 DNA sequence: TGCGCCAGCAGCCAATCTGAGGATACGCAGTATTTT.